Sequencing of this T cell receptor (beta chain) was carried out in a study of siplizumab effects on memory and regulatory T cells. Study findings and constraints: Of the alloreactive clones, only a minor fraction mapped to unstimulated subsets.

For this clone: Its specificity is not known.

TCR templates, about 97,000 per sample, were assayed. The assay was immunoSEQ multiplex PCR, and TCRdb's table has in-frame clones only and misses some. The sample gives about 82,000 clones, about 91% of which show up once; approximately 1.5% is in the top ten. The CDR3 has 14 amino acids. Germline V gene lookup returns CDR1 MNHNY and CDR2 SVGAGI (reference sequence). V lost 6 bases, J lost 7 bases, and 9 bases stayed unmatched. Sequenced: Tregs sorted from blood. The TCR originated in a human donor in good health. The gene calls are TRBV6-6 and TRBJ1-5; 7 bases map to TRBD1. The CDR3 sequence: CASRSDREGQPQHF. In nucleotides, the CDR3 is TGTGCCAGCAGGTCCGACAGGGAGGGACAGCCCCAGCATTTT.